This entry features one T cell receptor (beta chain) sequence. What it recognizes is unknown. The source of the sample is a study of cytomegalovirus exposure and HLA in healthy donors. Study results and caveats: Certain sequence variants were highly shared and formed a cluster, and this cluster was likely a sequencing artifact. Researchers reported that three CMV-associated chains were confirmed in vitro as CMV antigen-specific.

The PCR employed 60 Vbeta primers together with 13 Jbeta primers. The table came from immunoSEQ multiplex PCR; TCRdb's copy has only in-frame clones and leaves some out. Of about 190,000 clones listed, around four fifths are singletons. Germline V gives CDR1 LNHDA, CDR2 SQIVND (reference sequence). This CDR3 region has 16 residues. J was trimmed by 10 bases and V by 5 bases; bases with no gene match: 13. The J gene is TRBJ2-1, the V gene TRBV19, with 11 positions matching TRBD2. This clonotype originated in a woman between 18 and 30 years old in good health and CMV-seronegative. Specimen: PBMCs. CDR3 coding DNA: TGTGCCAGTAGTTTAATCTTAGCGGGAGGGCCGGTAGAGCAGTTCTTC. It is translated as CASSLILAGGPVEQFF.